This entry lists 17 T cell receptor beta chains sequenced from one sample in a study of CD8 T cells in ankylosing spondylitis. From the 5' RACE reads, TCRdb called clonotypes with MiXCR, one entry per CDR3 protein. The sample has 180,000 or so distinct CDR3 sequences; around a tenth are singletons. The specimen was blood, either unsorted or a sorted T cell fraction (not recorded which). The source is a male donor with ankylosing spondylitis or in good health (not recorded which).

This clonotype was picked up a small number of times. The genes are TRBV5-1 and TRBJ2-5; TRBD2 aligns across 10 bases. The CDR3 extends over 15 amino acids. CDR1 and CDR2 from the germline V gene are SGHRS and YFSETQ. V shed 4 bases and J 3 bases; nucleotides not matched to a gene: 6. CDR3 DNA: TGCGCCAGCAGCGCTCTAGCGGGGGTAAAAGAGACCCAGTACTTC. It yields the protein CASSALAGVKETQYF.

The chain combines TRBV11-2 with TRBJ2-1; D uncertain. V lost 3 bases and J lost 9, with 15 bases in between. Per the germline V gene, CDR1 is SGHAT and CDR2 is FQNNGV. This CDR3 comprises 14 residues. The DNA for the CDR3 is TGTGCCAGCAGCTTCTCTCTGACCAGCAGTGAGCAGTTCTTC. It is translated as CASSFSLTSSEQFF.

This clonotype was observed a few times. V usage is TRBV7-9 and J usage is TRBJ1-2; 7 bases agree with TRBD1. V trimming: 5 bases; J trimming: 6 bases; junction bases outside the gene matches: 6. The CDR3 totals 13 residues. CDR1 SEHNR and CDR2 FQNEAQ come from the germline V gene (reference sequence). The CDR3, as DNA: TGTGCCAGCAGCATAGACAGGGTAAATGGCTACACCTTC. Protein sequence: CASSIDRVNGYTF.

This sequence joins TRBV7-2 and TRBJ2-3, with TRBD2 identical over 8 bases. The J segment lost 8 bases and the V segment lost 1 base, leaving 2 bases of the junction unmatched. There are 13 residues in the CDR3. Germline V lookup: CDR1 SGHTA, CDR2 FQGNSA. CDR3 in DNA: TGTGCCAGCAGCTTAGGGGGGACTAGTACGCAGTATTTT. Its protein is CASSLGGTSTQYF.

This clonotype was observed many times. The V call is TRBV7-2, the J call TRBJ2-7; D uncertain. Trimming removed 0 bases at V and 1 base at J, with 7 bases between. In germline, CDR1 is SGHTA, CDR2 FQGNSA. This CDR3 contains 14 residues. The CDR3 region is CASSLAPASYEQYF. The CDR3 region has the DNA TGTGCCAGCAGCTTAGCTCCTGCGTCCTACGAGCAGTACTTC.

This clonotype came up a few times. It may be a read error: a sequence one base away is much more abundant. The V gene is TRBV10-3, the J gene TRBJ1-4, with 7 positions matching TRBD1. Per germline, CDR1 ENHRY and CDR2 SYGVKD. CDR3 length equals 15 residues. CDR3 sequence reads: CVTSGETGINEKLFF. The CDR3 region has the DNA TGTGTCACCTCGGGAGAGACAGGGATTAATGAAAAACTGTTTTTT.

The rearrangement links TRBV7-2 to TRBJ1-3, with TRBD1 matching over 7 bases. Germline lookup yields CDR1 SGHTA and CDR2 FQGNSA. V was clipped by 5 bases and J by 4 bases; unmatched bases: 5. The CDR3 has 14 amino acids. The chain's CDR3 is CASSLGQAGNTIYF. The CDR3 DNA sequence: TGTGCCAGCAGCCTCGGACAGGCCGGAAACACCATATATTTT.

This clonotype was counted at least ten times. V usage is TRBV9 and J usage is TRBJ2-1; 9 bases are a match to TRBD1. Looked up from germline, CDR1 is SGDLS and CDR2 is YYNGEE. V was clipped by 3 bases and J by 5 bases; unmatched bases: 6. CDR3 length: 15 residues. CDR3 protein: CASSAHRGRNNEQFF. The DNA for the CDR3 is TGTGCCAGCAGCGCCCACAGGGGGCGGAACAATGAGCAGTTCTTC.

This clonotype came up many times. The rearrangement uses TRBV27 and TRBJ2-7; the match to TRBD1 covers 9 bases. Trimming at V came to 6 bases and at J to 3 bases, leaving 6 bases not matched to a gene. Per the germline V gene, CDR1 is MNHEY and CDR2 is SMNVEV (reference sequence). The CDR3 contains 14 residues. The CDR3 loop reads CASRGTGHIYEQYF. Here the CDR3 DNA reads TGTGCCAGCAGGGGGACAGGGCACATCTACGAGCAGTACTTC.

In this sample, this clonotype turned up once. This chain uses TRBV20-1 with TRBJ2-4, with D perhaps matching TRBD1 or TRBD2 (5 bases each). Germline V gene sequence: CDR1 DFQATT, CDR2 SNEGSKA (reference sequence). CDR3 length: 16 amino acids. The CDR3 coding sequence is TGCTGTTTCTCAACGTCCGGGGCCCCAGCCAAAAACATTCAGTACTTC. As protein: CCFSTSGAPAKNIQYF.

The chain uses TRBV4-1 and TRBJ2-2, with 9 nucleotides matching TRBD2. This CDR3 spans 15 amino acids. V dropped 1 base and J dropped 6; count of bases not matched to a gene: 3. CDR1 and CDR2 from the germline V gene are MGHRA and YSYEKL. The CDR3 spells CASSQVAGVPGELFF. The CDR3 coding sequence is TGCGCCAGCAGCCAAGTAGCGGGAGTCCCCGGGGAGCTGTTTTTT.

This clonotype was counted only a few times. V usage is TRBV6-5 and J usage is TRBJ2-2, with 10 bases that match TRBD2. With V trimmed by 4 bases and J by 5 bases, 10 bases remained unmatched. Per the germline V gene, CDR1 is MNHEY and CDR2 is SVGAGI. The CDR3 has 17 residues. CDR3: CASSSLGTSVVTGELFF. In nucleotides, the CDR3 is TGTGCCAGCAGTTCACTGGGGACTAGCGTTGTAACCGGGGAGCTGTTTTTT.

The V and J genes are TRBV7-9 and TRBJ2-7; possibly TRBD2 for D (5 bases). This CDR3 is built from 14 residues. CDR1 SEHNR and CDR2 FQNEAQ come from the germline V gene (reference sequence). V shed 5 bases and J shed 9 bases, with 20 bases lying between them. This CDR3 reads CASSASSLPDVQYF. The CDR3 nucleotides are TGTGCCAGCAGCGCTAGCTCCCTACCCGACGTGCAGTACTTC.

The sample holds many counts of this clonotype. The J gene is TRBJ2-7, the V gene TRBV12-3 or TRBV12-4; 8 nucleotides agree with TRBD2. V lost 7 bases, J lost 7 bases, and 12 bases stayed unmatched. The CDR3 is 14 amino acids. This CDR3 is CASTHGLASREQYF. The CDR3 DNA reads TGTGCCAGCACCCACGGACTAGCATCGCGGGAGCAGTACTTC.

This clonotype was observed many times. V gene TRBV3-1 combines with J gene TRBJ2-6; no clear D gene. CDR1 is LGHDT and CDR2 is YNNKEL in the germline V gene (reference sequence). V lost 1 base to trimming and J lost 0 bases, with 4 bases between them. The CDR3 has 15 amino acids. The CDR3 DNA reads TGTGCCAGCAGCCAAGGGGACTCTGGGGCCAACGTCCTGACTTTC. It encodes CASSQGDSGANVLTF.

Many counts were recorded for this clonotype. This chain uses TRBV27 with TRBJ2-3; D uncertain. The CDR3 is 13 residues long. V lost 1 base and J 6 bases, leaving 8 bases between the germline ends. Germline loops: CDR1 MNHEY, CDR2 SMNVEV (reference sequence). The CDR3 region has the DNA TGTGCCAGCAGTTTATACTACGGGGATACGCAGTATTTT. Its translation: CASSLYYGDTQYF.

The rearrangement joins TRBV6-2 or TRBV6-3 to TRBJ2-6; D perhaps matches TRBD2 (5 bases). The CDR3 is 18 amino acids. With 2 bases removed from V and 0 bases from J, the gap between germline ends came to 14 bases. Germline CDR1 and CDR2: MNHEY and SVGEGT. The CDR3: CASSYPDGLTSGANVLTF. The CDR3 bases are TGTGCCAGCAGTTACCCAGACGGACTGACCTCTGGGGCCAACGTCCTGACTTTC.